Below, 13 T cell receptor beta chains from the same sample are listed, as sequenced in a study of T cells in Graves' hyperthyroidism and ophthalmopathy. From RNA transcripts, TCR beta CDR3 regions were amplified. HTBI primers were employed in a first-round RT-PCR of the TCR CDR3. TCRdb ran MiXCR on the multiplex PCR reads and lists one entry per CDR3 protein. This table holds over 450,000 distinct CDR3 sequences, about 15% found once. The source material was blood. Every receptor here comes from a woman younger than 30 with Graves' ophthalmopathy.

V usage is TRBV2 and J usage is TRBJ2-2; D remains ambiguous. Germline CDR1 is SNHLY and CDR2 is FYNNEI. CDR3 length equals 13 residues. V lost 8 bases to trimming and J lost 5 bases, with 12 bases between them. As DNA, the CDR3 is TGTGCCAGCCTCGAGTTGGATACCGGGGAGCTGTTTTTT. It specifies CASLELDTGELFF.

About this clonotype: This may stem from a read error, because a much larger clone lies one nucleotide away. V is TRBV6-1 and J is TRBJ2-1; TRBD2 agrees at 7 bases. Per germline, CDR1 MNHNS and CDR2 SASEGT. The length of the CDR3 is 15 residues. Losses at the gene ends were 5 bases for V and 3 bases for J; bases not matched to a gene: 7. In DNA form, the CDR3 reads TGTGCCAGCAGTACCAGGACTAGTGACTACAATGAGCAGTTCTTC. It encodes CASSTRTSDYNEQFF.

The genes are TRBV19 and TRBJ1-5; no firm D call. Trimming left V 3 bases short and J 3 bases short, with 9 bases between. Germline V CDR1 and CDR2: LNHDA, SQIVND (reference sequence). The CDR3 is 14 amino acids. CDR3 loop: CASSMGPINQPQHF. CDR3 DNA sequence: TGTGCCAGTAGTATGGGCCCGATCAATCAGCCCCAGCATTTT.

CDR3 sequence (DNA): TGTGCCAGTAGTCCACTGGACAGGGGCCCTCTTGGCTACACCTTC. As protein: CASSPLDRGPLGYTF. This chain joins TRBV19 and TRBJ1-2, with 9 nucleotides matching TRBD1. Germline V gene lookup returns CDR1 LNHDA and CDR2 SQIVND (reference sequence). V lost 5 bases, J lost 7 bases, and 11 bases stayed unmatched. This CDR3 is 15 amino acids long.

The chain carries TRBV6-4 and TRBJ1-5; TRBD1 agrees at 8 bases. This CDR3 comprises 16 residues. V trimming: 2 bases; J trimming: 3 bases; junction bases outside the gene matches: 6. Germline CDR1 MRHNA, CDR2 SNTAGT. The CDR3 region is CASSDPDRVDNQPQHF. As DNA, the CDR3 is TGTGCCAGCAGTGACCCGGACAGGGTGGACAATCAGCCCCAGCATTTT.

In this sample, this clonotype turned up many times. V is TRBV11-2 and J is TRBJ2-7; no definite D call. V shed 3 bases and J shed 3 bases, with 9 bases lying between them. The CDR3 has 13 residues. Per the germline V gene, CDR1 is SGHAT and CDR2 is FQNNGV. The CDR3 nucleotides read TGTGCCAGCAGCTTTAACGGCAACTACGAGCAGTACTTC. Its translation is CASSFNGNYEQYF.

Only a few counts were recorded for this clonotype. J is TRBJ1-6 and V is TRBV28, with D tentatively TRBD1 (5 bases). Germline V CDR1 and CDR2: MDHEN, SYDVKM. The V gene lost 7 bases and the J gene lost 8 bases, with 21 bases spanning the gap. The CDR3 is 16 residues long. The CDR3 loop reads CASTLLLGAWDSPLHF. DNA of the CDR3: TGTGCCAGCACTCTTCTGCTCGGGGCCTGGGATTCACCCCTCCACTTT.

This clonotype was found a few times. The J gene is TRBJ2-2, the V gene TRBV10-3, with D hard to call. The CDR3 totals 16 residues. The germline V and J ends were trimmed by 3 bases and 0 bases, with 11 bases remaining between them. Germline V CDR1 and CDR2: ENHRY, SYGVKD. The CDR3 DNA is TGTGCCATCAGTGATACGGGTCCCGCGAACACCGGGGAGCTGTTTTTT. It translates to CAISDTGPANTGELFF.

This clonotype came up a few times. The gene calls are TRBV28 and TRBJ1-5; tentatively, D is TRBD1 (5 bases). The V end lost 7 bases, the J end lost 2 bases, and 18 bases lay between the germline ends. The CDR3 spans 16 residues. The germline V gene encodes CDR1 MDHEN and CDR2 SYDVKM. In DNA, the CDR3 is TGTGCCAGCAACCCCCAAGGGGTGATTGGCAATCAGCCCCAGCATTTT. Translated, it gives CASNPQGVIGNQPQHF.

This clonotype was recorded at least ten times. The chain recombines TRBV20-1 with TRBJ1-4; D is unclear. V was clipped by 6 bases and J by 6 bases, with 11 bases between them. Germline loops: CDR1 DFQATT, CDR2 SNEGSKA (reference sequence). This CDR3 has 12 residues. This CDR3 reads CSAGRQDEKLFF. The CDR3 DNA is TGCAGTGCGGGCCGACAAGATGAAAAACTGTTTTTT.

This clonotype was seen ten or more times. The V call is TRBV28, the J call TRBJ2-5; 7 nucleotides align to TRBD2. Germline V gives CDR1 MDHEN, CDR2 SYDVKM. The CDR3 consists of 15 residues. V shed 3 bases and J 2 bases; nucleotides not matched to a gene: 6. The CDR3 spells CASSFSGGGQETQYF. The DNA for the CDR3 is TGTGCCAGCAGTTTCTCTGGCGGGGGACAAGAGACCCAGTACTTC.

V usage is TRBV13 and J usage is TRBJ1-4; possible D gene TRBD1, 6 bases. Germline assignment: CDR1 PRHDT and CDR2 FYEKMQ (reference sequence). The CDR3 loop spans 13 amino acids. V lost 8 bases to trimming and J lost 5 bases, with 12 bases between them. The CDR3 region has the DNA TGTGCCAGCCGGGGGGACACCAATGAAAAACTGTTTTTT. Its protein product is CASRGDTNEKLFF.

This chain connects TRBV19 to TRBJ2-1; D is perhaps TRBD1 or TRBD2 (5 bases each). Germline CDR1 is LNHDA and CDR2 is SQIVND (reference sequence). The CDR3 spans 13 residues. V was clipped by 3 bases and J by 8 bases, with 11 bases between them. The CDR3 region has the DNA TGTGCCAGTAGTATCAGTCGGGGCTATGAGCAGTTCTTC. Its protein is CASSISRGYEQFF.